These 26 T cell receptor beta chains were sequenced from one sample in a study of T cells in Graves' hyperthyroidism and ophthalmopathy. Amplification targeted TCR beta CDR3 regions from RNA transcripts. RT-PCR in the first round (using the HTBI primer set) targeted the TCR CDR3. TCRdb passed the multiplex PCR reads through MiXCR, listing each CDR3 protein once. The sample gives around 400,000 distinct CDR3 sequences, around 15% of which show up once; approximately 19% is in the top ten. Sequencing was done on a sample of blood. The receptors stem from a woman aged 55-70 years with Graves' ophthalmopathy.

This clonotype showed up many times. The chain couples TRBV14 to TRBJ2-3; D assignment may be TRBD1 or TRBD2 (5 bases each). Germline CDR1 is SGHDN and CDR2 is FVKESK. The CDR3 length is 16 residues. V was pared by 5 bases and J by 0 bases, with 15 bases between. This CDR3 is CASSLNGGTSTDTQYF. DNA of the CDR3: TGTGCCAGCAGCTTAAATGGGGGAACTAGCACAGATACGCAGTATTTT. Using reference TRBV14 and TRBJ2-3 for the parts outside the CDR3, the full variable domain is EAGVTQFPSHSVIEKGQTVTLRCDPISGHDNLYWYRRVMGKEIKFLLHFVKESKQDESGMPNNRFLAERTGGTYSTLKVQPAELEDSGVYFCASSLNGGTSTDTQYFGPGTRLTVL.

This clonotype has just one count. CDR3 loop: CASSLGARDYEQYF. For the CDR3, the DNA is TGTGCCAGCAGCTTAGGAGCAAGGGACTACGAGCAGTACTTC. V and J are TRBV11-2 and TRBJ2-7, with D unresolved. Germline CDR1 reads SGHAT; CDR2 reads FQNNGV. V gave up 1 base and J gave up 3 bases, with 10 bases separating them. The CDR3 runs to 14 residues.

This clonotype was counted ten times or more. The chain employs TRBV9 and TRBJ2-5; D remains ambiguous. The CDR3 covers 13 residues. Trimming removed 7 bases from V and 4 bases from J, with 14 bases in between. CDR1 is SGDLS and CDR2 is YYNGEE in the germline V gene. CDR3 in DNA: TGTGCCAGCGCGGAACCAGCTGCAGAGACCCAGTACTTC. Encoded protein: CASAEPAAETQYF.

In this sample, this clonotype turned up many times. V is TRBV18 and J is TRBJ2-3; D gene uncertain. The CDR3 totals 11 residues. V was pared by 4 bases and J by 5 bases, with 4 bases between. Germline loops: CDR1 KGHSH, CDR2 LQKENI. CDR3 sequence reads: CASSLQDTQYF. CDR3 nucleotides: TGTGCCAGCTCACTACAAGATACGCAGTATTTT.

This clonotype was counted at least ten times. This chain connects TRBV11-2 to TRBJ2-7; TRBD2 agrees at 7 bases. The trim removed 2 bases at V and 5 bases at J, leaving 3 bases unmatched. The CDR3 runs to 13 residues. Germline CDR1 SGHAT, CDR2 FQNNGV. The CDR3 region has the DNA TGTGCCAGCAGCTTAAGGGGAGGGGACGAGCAGTACTTC. Translating it yields CASSLRGGDEQYF.

The J gene is TRBJ2-2, the V gene TRBV28; 8 positions match TRBD2. Germline V lookup: CDR1 MDHEN, CDR2 SYDVKM. The V gene end was trimmed by 3 bases and the J gene end by 0 bases; junction bases not matched to a gene: 3. CDR3 size: 16 residues. The CDR3 reads CASSFSGGPNTGELFF. CDR3 coding DNA: TGTGCCAGCAGTTTCAGCGGGGGACCGAACACCGGGGAGCTGTTTTTT. Full variable domain (outside the CDR3, taken from reference TRBV28 and TRBJ2-2): DVKVTQSSRYLVKRTGEKVFLECVQDMDHENMFWYRQDPGLGLRLIYFSYDVKMKEKGDIPEGYSVSREKKERFSLILESASTNQTSMYLCASSFSGGPNTGELFFGEGSRLTVL.

This clonotype was observed many times. The genes are TRBV5-1 and TRBJ2-5, with 7 bases aligning to TRBD2. V shed 5 bases, J shed 1 base, and the junction held 5 bases outside the gene matches. The CDR3 totals 14 residues. CDR1 is SGHRS and CDR2 is YFSETQ in the germline V gene. The CDR3 nucleotides read TGCGCCAGCAGGGGAGGGAGTTTCCAAGAGACCCAGTACTTC. Residues: CASRGGSFQETQYF.

This clonotype was counted only a few times. The chain couples TRBV9 to TRBJ2-2; 9 bases align to TRBD2. The CDR3 runs to 18 residues. Per germline, CDR1 SGDLS and CDR2 YYNGEE. V dropped 0 bases and J dropped 9; count of bases not matched to a gene: 15. Written as DNA, the CDR3 is TGTGCCAGCAGCGTAGCGGTAGCGGGAGCCCCGACTGAGCGGGAGCTGTTTTTT. Translating gives CASSVAVAGAPTERELFF.

The chain joins TRBV5-5 to TRBJ2-7; TRBD2 matches at 11 bases. The CDR3 is 14 residues long. V trimming: 4 bases; J trimming: 5 bases; junction bases outside the gene matches: 5. Germline assignment: CDR1 SGHKS and CDR2 YYEKEE (reference sequence). The CDR3 sequence: CASSPTSGSNEQYF. The CDR3 bases are TGTGCCAGCAGCCCTACTAGCGGGAGTAACGAGCAGTACTTC.

There are many counts of this clonotype. V gene TRBV18 combines with J gene TRBJ2-5; 7 nucleotides line up with TRBD1. Germline-derived CDR1 and CDR2 are KGHSH and LQKENI. The trim removed 6 bases at V and 3 bases at J, leaving 10 bases unmatched. CDR3 length equals 15 residues. The DNA of the CDR3 is TGTGCCAGCTCCGCCCCAACCGGGACAGAAGAGACCCAGTACTTC. This translates into CASSAPTGTEETQYF.

This clonotype was picked up many times. The chain recombines TRBV2 with TRBJ1-4; D is possibly TRBD1 (6 bases). CDR1 is SNHLY, CDR2 FYNNEI, per germline. Trimming cost V 10 bases and J 1 base, with 13 bases left between them. The CDR3 has 14 residues. The CDR3, as DNA: TGTGCCACAAACAGGGTCGGAACTAATGAAAAACTGTTTTTT. Translation gives CATNRVGTNEKLFF.

This clonotype showed up many times. The J gene is TRBJ2-1, the V gene TRBV5-1, with unresolved D. The germline V gene has CDR1 SGHRS and CDR2 YFSETQ. The length of the CDR3 is 13 residues. Trimming cost V 0 bases and J 10 bases, with 11 bases left between them. In DNA form, the CDR3 reads TGCGCCAGCAGCTTGGGTCACCTGTCCGAGCAGTTCTTC. Protein product: CASSLGHLSEQFF.

This clonotype was observed many times. V and J are TRBV11-2 and TRBJ2-5; the D is unclear. The V gene lost 5 bases and the J gene lost 1 base, with 8 bases spanning the gap. Looked up from germline, CDR1 is SGHAT and CDR2 is FQNNGV. The CDR3 is 13 amino acids. The CDR3 nucleotides read TGTGCCAGCAGCATTAGGTTCCAAGAGACCCAGTACTTC. It specifies CASSIRFQETQYF.

This clonotype was recorded many times. CDR3 bases: TGTGCCAGCAGTTACGGGACAGTCTATGGCTACACCTTC. This encodes CASSYGTVYGYTF. The V call is TRBV6-6, the J call TRBJ1-2, with 7 bases fitting TRBD1. From germline, CDR1 is MNHNY and CDR2 SVGAGI (reference sequence). V shed 2 bases and J 4 bases; nucleotides not matched to a gene: 1. The CDR3 length is 13 residues.

This clonotype was recorded at least ten times. V usage is TRBV18 and J usage is TRBJ2-5; D may be TRBD1 (5 bases). The CDR3 spans 13 residues. Germline CDR1 KGHSH, CDR2 LQKENI. V lost 1 base and J 4 bases, leaving 7 bases between the germline ends. CDR3 sequence (DNA): TGTGCCAGCTCACCACAGGGGCGAGAGACCCAGTACTTC. Residues: CASSPQGRETQYF.

This clonotype came up many times. This chain joins TRBV6-1 and TRBJ1-1; 10 positions agree with TRBD1. This CDR3 is 16 amino acids long. CDR1 and CDR2 (germline): MNHNS, SASEGT. V dropped 10 bases and J dropped 4; count of bases not matched to a gene: 15. As DNA, the CDR3 is TGTGCCACGCTTCCGGGACAGGGGCGCCCCACCACTGAAGCTTTCTTT. Its protein is CATLPGQGRPTTEAFF.

In its sample, this clonotype was seen many times. V and J are TRBV7-9 and TRBJ2-7; the D gene is possibly TRBD1 (5 bases). V was clipped by 5 bases and J by 3 bases, with 11 bases between them. Germline CDR1 is SEHNR and CDR2 is FQNEAQ (reference sequence). This CDR3 has 13 residues. In DNA, the CDR3 is TGTGCCAGCAGCATGACAGAAGACTACGAGCAGTACTTC. Translated: CASSMTEDYEQYF.

In its sample, this clonotype was seen many times. The CDR3 DNA sequence: TGTGCCAGCAGCGAGACTAGCGGGAGGGCCGATTGGGTACACGAGCAGTACTTC. Its protein product is CASSETSGRADWVHEQYF. The gene calls are TRBV7-2 and TRBJ2-7; 14 nucleotides line up with TRBD2. Losses at the gene ends were 5 bases for V and 5 bases for J; bases not matched to a gene: 14. Looked up from germline, CDR1 is SGHTA and CDR2 is FQGNSA. The CDR3 covers 18 residues.

This chain links TRBV28 with TRBJ2-1; 9 bases map to TRBD2. The germline gives CDR1 MDHEN, CDR2 SYDVKM. This CDR3 contains 14 residues. With 2 bases clipped from V and 8 bases from J, the junction kept 4 bases outside the gene matches. The CDR3 DNA reads TGTGCCAGCAGTTTAGCGGGAGGGCCTTATGAGCAGTTCTTC. Protein sequence: CASSLAGGPYEQFF. The variable domain in full, completed from reference TRBV28 and TRBJ2-1, reads DVKVTQSSRYLVKRTGEKVFLECVQDMDHENMFWYRQDPGLGLRLIYFSYDVKMKEKGDIPEGYSVSREKKERFSLILESASTNQTSMYLCASSLAGGPYEQFFGPGTRLTVL.

The sample holds many counts of this clonotype. This sequence joins TRBV5-1 and TRBJ2-7; D could derive from TRBD1 or TRBD2 (6 bases each). The germline V and J ends were trimmed by 4 bases and 0 bases, with 17 bases remaining between them. This CDR3 is 16 amino acids long. Germline CDR1 and CDR2: SGHRS and YFSETQ. As DNA, the CDR3 is TGCGCCAGCAGCCTTAGGGGGGCCCGAGTCTCCTACGAGCAGTACTTC. This translates into CASSLRGARVSYEQYF.

This clonotype was counted a few times. The chain recombines TRBV19 with TRBJ2-6; 7 bases are shared with TRBD2. The V segment lost 4 bases and the J segment 0 bases; nucleotides outside the gene matches: 6. This CDR3 spans 17 amino acids. CDR1 and CDR2 (germline): LNHDA, SQIVND (reference sequence). The CDR3 is CASSKGTTFSGANVLTF. The DNA for the CDR3 is TGTGCCAGTAGTAAGGGGACTACCTTCTCTGGGGCCAACGTCCTGACTTTC.

This clonotype was seen repeatedly, ten times or more. The CDR3 DNA sequence: TGCGCCAGCAGCCCAGCGACAGGGCCAAACTCTGGAAACACCATATATTTT. As protein: CASSPATGPNSGNTIYF. The rearrangement links TRBV5-1 to TRBJ1-3, with TRBD1 identical over 7 bases. V shed 4 bases and J 0 bases; nucleotides not matched to a gene: 10. The CDR3 runs 17 residues. CDR1 and CDR2 from the germline V gene are SGHRS and YFSETQ.

The chain combines TRBV28 with TRBJ2-7; D possibly corresponds to TRBD1 (6 bases). V lost 8 bases and J lost 0, with 14 bases in between. This CDR3 has 14 amino acids. Germline-derived CDR1 and CDR2 are MDHEN and SYDVKM. CDR3 in amino acids: CASVGAGASYEQYF. CDR3 sequence (DNA): TGTGCCAGCGTGGGGGCAGGGGCCTCCTACGAGCAGTACTTC. The full variable domain, rest sourced from reference TRBV28 and TRBJ2-7, is DVKVTQSSRYLVKRTGEKVFLECVQDMDHENMFWYRQDPGLGLRLIYFSYDVKMKEKGDIPEGYSVSREKKERFSLILESASTNQTSMYLCASVGAGASYEQYFGPGTRLTVT.

This clonotype was seen at least ten times. The gene calls are TRBV6-1 and TRBJ2-3, with unresolved D. CDR1 is MNHNS, CDR2 SASEGT, per germline. The V end lost 7 bases, the J end lost 5 bases, and 7 bases lay between the germline ends. The CDR3 has 11 amino acids. CDR3 region: CASIEGDTQYF. CDR3 in DNA: TGTGCCAGCATCGAAGGAGATACGCAGTATTTT.

This clonotype appeared many times. The chain employs TRBV28 and TRBJ2-1; the match to TRBD2 covers 7 bases. The CDR3 spans 15 residues. V lost 5 bases and J lost 6; bases outside the gene matches: 10. Per germline, CDR1 MDHEN and CDR2 SYDVKM. In DNA, the CDR3 is TGTGCCAGCAGTCCCCCGGGCGGGAGAATCAATGAGCAGTTCTTC. This gives the protein CASSPPGGRINEQFF. Looking up the rest from reference TRBV28 and TRBJ2-1 gives the full variable domain: DVKVTQSSRYLVKRTGEKVFLECVQDMDHENMFWYRQDPGLGLRLIYFSYDVKMKEKGDIPEGYSVSREKKERFSLILESASTNQTSMYLCASSPPGGRINEQFFGPGTRLTVL.

This clonotype was detected many times. The chain employs TRBV2 and TRBJ2-5, with D perhaps matching TRBD1 (5 bases). V gave up 5 bases and J gave up 5 bases, with 12 bases separating them. The CDR3 loop spans 13 amino acids. CDR1 and CDR2 from the germline V gene are SNHLY and FYNNEI. The CDR3 DNA is TGTGCCAGCAGTCCTACAGGACGGGAGACCCAGTACTTC. It is translated as CASSPTGRETQYF.